This T cell receptor beta chain was captured by sequencing in a study of cytomegalovirus exposure and HLA in healthy donors. Findings of the study overall: Data from an earlier analysis indicated that most TCR beta V segments were productive either about 87% or about 30% of the time. Common viral pathogens (according to a later analysis) appeared linked to several of the most significant clusters. The HLA-A and HLA-B alleles of most subjects were reportedly predicted accurately from TCR beta sequences.

A multiplex PCR was run with 60 Vbeta primers and 13 Jbeta primers. Method: immunoSEQ multiplex PCR; TCRdb's copy keeps in-frame clones and lacks some. The data hold hundreds of thousands of clones, with around 83% observed a single time. This clone was counted a single time. Its antigen is undetermined. CDR3 length: 15 amino acids. With 4 bases removed from V and 4 bases from J, the gap between germline ends came to 17 bases. Germline-derived CDR1 and CDR2 are SGDLS and YYNGEE. The specimen was PBMCs. V and J are TRBV9 and TRBJ1-2; D uncertain. The sequence was obtained from a girl between 5 and 17 years old in good health and CMV-seronegative. DNA of the CDR3: TGTGCCAGCAGCCTTTTTAAGTCCCGGGGCTATGGCTACACCTTC. Protein: CASSLFKSRGYGYTF.